These 20 T cell receptor beta chains came from one sample sequenced in a study of T-cell memory formation after mild COVID-19. TCRdb itself ran the 5' RACE reads through MiXCR, one entry per CDR3 protein. Of about 360,000 distinct CDR3 sequences in the sample, about an eighth were seen once. Sample: PBMCs or a T cell subset sorted from them (not recorded which). The receptors shown here come from a man between 18 and 29 years old who had mild COVID-19 (a few samples of this study predate the infection). Cell type and time point are not known.

The rearrangement uses TRBV6-5 and TRBJ2-7; D might be TRBD1 (6 bases). V was shortened by 8 bases and J by 0 bases, with 17 bases between the two germline ends. The CDR3 totals 15 residues. Germline loops: CDR1 MNHEY, CDR2 SVGAGI. For the CDR3, the DNA is TGTGCCAGCTATCGGCGACAGGAGGCCTCCTACGAGCAGTACGTC. It is translated as CASYRRQEASYEQYV.

This clonotype was observed a handful of times. V usage is TRBV5-1 and J usage is TRBJ2-5, with 10 bases fitting TRBD1. Trimming removed 2 bases from V and 7 bases from J; junction bases left unmatched: 5. Germline V CDR1 and CDR2: SGHRS, YFSETQ. The length of the CDR3 is 14 residues. The CDR3 DNA follows: TGCGCCAGCAGCTTTGACAGGGGGCGGGGGACCCAGTACTTC. Its translation: CASSFDRGRGTQYF.

J is TRBJ2-3 and V is TRBV4-3; TRBD2 agrees at 10 bases. From germline, CDR1 is LGHNA and CDR2 YSLEER. V was pared by 1 base and J by 0 bases, with 22 bases of the junction left unmatched. This CDR3 has 23 residues. This CDR3 reads CASSQVSRLAGEKRPASTDTQYF. The DNA for the CDR3 is TGCGCCAGCAGCCAAGTCTCAAGGCTAGCGGGGGAAAAACGCCCGGCTAGCACAGATACGCAGTATTTT.

This clonotype occurred a few times. The chain links TRBV20-1 to TRBJ2-3; D remains ambiguous. The ends were cut back, 4 bases at V and 2 bases at J, with 13 bases in the middle. This CDR3 is built from 14 residues. The germline V gene has CDR1 DFQATT and CDR2 SNEGSKA (reference sequence). CDR3 bases: TGCAGTGCTACCCCGGTGGGCCACACAGATACGCAGTATTTT. It specifies CSATPVGHTDTQYF.

The chain couples TRBV21-1 to TRBJ2-7. TRBV21-1 corresponds to a pseudogene. The CDR3 contains 15 residues. The CDR3 here is CASSKFVCRRFEQYV. CDR3 nucleotides: TGTGCCAGCAGCAAATTCGTTTGTCGCCGTTTCGAGCAGTACGTC.

The chain employs TRBV12-3 or TRBV12-4 and TRBJ1-5; 8 bases fit TRBD1. V shed 9 bases, J shed 2 bases, and the junction held 6 bases outside the gene matches. The CDR3 totals 14 residues. Here the CDR3 DNA reads TGTGCCAGTTGGACAGGGTTGCGCAATCAGCCCCAGCATTTT. Its translation: CASWTGLRNQPQHF.

CDR3 loop: CASSLVWDRREVNTEAFF. As DNA, the CDR3 is TGCGCCAGCAGCTTGGTGTGGGACAGGCGGGAGGTTAACACTGAAGCTTTCTTT. The chain combines TRBV5-1 with TRBJ1-1; 8 positions agree with TRBD1. Germline V gene lookup returns CDR1 SGHRS and CDR2 YFSETQ. Trimming took 0 bases from V and 2 from J; bases not matched to a gene: 12. The CDR3 extends over 18 amino acids.

The V and J genes are TRBV5-1 and TRBJ2-3, with 7 positions matching TRBD1. V lost 3 bases to trimming and J lost 9 bases; unmatched junction nucleotides: 7. The CDR3 has 13 amino acids. Germline V gives CDR1 SGHRS, CDR2 YFSETQ. This CDR3 reads CASSSENRGTQYF. As DNA, the CDR3 is TGCGCCAGCAGCTCAGAAAACAGGGGCACGCAGTATTTT. Based on the CDR3 plus reference TRBV5-1 and TRBJ2-3, the full variable domain is KAGVTQTPRYLIKTRGQQVTLSCSPISGHRSVSWYQQTPGQGLQFLFEYFSETQRNKGNFPGRFSGRQFSNSRSEMNVSTLELGDSALYLCASSSENRGTQYFGPGTRLTVL.

J is TRBJ2-1 and V is TRBV7-9; no firm D call. The CDR3 is 14 amino acids. Germline loops: CDR1 SEHNR, CDR2 FQNEAQ (reference sequence). V lost 1 base and J 5 bases, leaving 9 bases between the germline ends. DNA for the CDR3: TGTGCCAGCAGCTTAGAATCGCGGCACAATGAGCAGTTCTTC. The encoded protein is CASSLESRHNEQFF.

The chain carries TRBV20-1 and TRBJ2-3; tentatively, D is TRBD2 (6 bases). CDR3 length equals 13 residues. Looked up from germline, CDR1 is DFQATT and CDR2 is SNEGSKA (reference sequence). V lost 6 bases and J lost 4, with 14 bases in between. For the CDR3, the DNA is TGCAGTGCCCCTATGACGGGGGCAGATACGCAGTATTTT. This sequence encodes CSAPMTGADTQYF.

This clonotype showed up just a few times. This sequence joins TRBV11-2 and TRBJ2-5, with D hard to call. The V gene lost 1 base and the J gene lost 1 base, with 7 bases spanning the gap. This CDR3 spans 14 amino acids. Germline CDR1 is SGHAT and CDR2 is FQNNGV. In DNA, the CDR3 is TGTGCCAGCAGCTTAGTCCAAGGCCAAGAGACCCAGTACTTC. Translating it yields CASSLVQGQETQYF.

The CDR3 protein is CATSRVTSGGAEQFF. The CDR3 DNA is TGTGCCACCAGCAGGGTTACTAGCGGGGGGGCTGAGCAGTTCTTC. J is TRBJ2-1 and V is TRBV15; TRBD2 agrees at 13 bases. CDR3 length equals 15 residues. Germline V gene sequence: CDR1 LNHNV, CDR2 YYDKDF (reference sequence). V lost 3 bases to trimming and J lost 9 bases; unmatched junction nucleotides: 5.

The chain links TRBV7-2 to TRBJ2-3, with D hard to call. The CDR3 runs 12 residues. Germline lookup yields CDR1 SGHTA and CDR2 FQGNSA. V was cut by 5 bases and J by 5 bases, with 8 bases left in between. The CDR3 nucleotides are TGTGCCAGCAGCCCCACGGAAGATACGCAGTATTTT. Translation gives CASSPTEDTQYF.

This clonotype was picked up many times. The rearrangement joins TRBV12-3 or TRBV12-4 to TRBJ1-5; D not resolved. The CDR3 totals 13 residues. V dropped 4 bases and J dropped 4 bases, with 8 bases sitting between them. The DNA for the CDR3 is TGTGCCAGCAGTTCCCTAGAGAATCAGCCCCAGCATTTT. This codes for CASSSLENQPQHF.

This clonotype was detected a few times. This chain joins TRBV20-1 and TRBJ2-1, with 14 nucleotides matching TRBD2. From germline, CDR1 is DFQATT and CDR2 SNEGSKA (reference sequence). The CDR3 is 15 amino acids. Trimming at V came to 6 bases and at J to 9 bases, leaving 10 bases not matched to a gene. CDR3 DNA sequence: TGCAGTGCGCCTCAGACTAGCGGGGGGGCCAGTGAGCAGTTCTTC. The encoded protein is CSAPQTSGGASEQFF.

This clonotype has only a few counts. The chain couples TRBV7-6 to TRBJ2-3; maybe TRBD2 (5 bases). The CDR3 extends over 13 amino acids. The germline V gene encodes CDR1 SGHVS and CDR2 FNYEAQ. V was clipped by 5 bases and J by 6 bases, with 12 bases between them. CDR3 loop: CASSGSDFDTQYF. The CDR3 DNA reads as TGTGCCAGCAGCGGGAGCGATTTCGATACGCAGTATTTT.

In this sample, this clonotype turned up many times. The chain combines TRBV5-4 with TRBJ2-7; a weak D match, TRBD2 (6 bases). The V and J ends lost 4 bases and 0 bases respectively, with 14 bases between them. This CDR3 spans 15 amino acids. The germline V gene has CDR1 SGHNT and CDR2 YYREEE (reference sequence). CDR3 loop: CASSPGGGFSYEQYF. The CDR3 coding sequence is TGTGCCAGCAGCCCCGGGGGAGGCTTCTCCTACGAGCAGTACTTC.

This clonotype was seen a handful of times. V is TRBV12-3 or TRBV12-4 and J is TRBJ1-6; the D gene is possibly TRBD1 (5 bases). The CDR3 consists of 14 residues. V was pared by 5 bases and J by 8 bases, with 13 bases between. The CDR3 loop is CASSPRGGDSPLHF. The CDR3 DNA follows: TGTGCCAGCAGTCCCCGCGGGGGGGATTCACCCCTCCACTTT.

Points on this clonotype: This clone may be a read error of a much larger clone one base away. The chain employs TRBV24-1 and TRBJ2-3; D is uncertain. This CDR3 comprises 11 residues. Trimming removed 6 bases from V and 2 bases from J, with 2 bases in between. Germline values: CDR1 KGHDR, CDR2 SFDVKD. CDR3 amino acids: CATSYTDTQYF. The CDR3 DNA follows: TGTGCCACCAGTTACACAGATACGCAGTATTTT.

This clonotype has more than one count but fewer than ten. The rearrangement uses TRBV7-2 and TRBJ2-2; the D gene is possibly TRBD1 (5 bases). CDR1 and CDR2 from the germline V gene are SGHTA and FQGNSA. The CDR3 has 14 amino acids. The ends were cut back, 2 bases at V and 3 bases at J, with 7 bases in the middle. CDR3 loop: CASSLLGHTGELFF. The CDR3 nucleotides are TGTGCCAGCAGCTTATTGGGGCACACCGGGGAGCTGTTTTTT.